Following are 20 T cell receptor beta chains from one sample sequenced in a study of cytomegalovirus exposure and HLA in healthy donors. Primers included in the PCR were 60 Vbeta and 13 Jbeta primers. The data were produced by immunoSEQ multiplex PCR, yet TCRdb's version contains in-frame clones alone and is incomplete. This repertoire shows about 64,000 clones, about 61% found once; its top ten account for more than 2.5%. The sample comprised PBMCs. The origin of the receptors is a woman between 45 and 65 years old in good health and CMV-seronegative.

This clone came up a few times. This chain links TRBV19 with TRBJ1-5; D gene unclear. The CDR3 is 14 residues long. Trimming took 2 bases from V and 11 from J, leaving 16 bases between them. Germline CDR1 and CDR2: LNHDA and SQIVND (reference sequence). CDR3 coding DNA: TGTGCCAGTAGTATACGGAGCGGGGAATGGGCCCAGCATTTT. Translating gives CASSIRSGEWAQHF.

The sample holds a few counts of this clone. The chain has TRBV30 and TRBJ1-1; D unresolved. The CDR3 has 12 amino acids. Germline V CDR1 and CDR2: GTSNPN, SVGIG (reference sequence). Trimming took off 6 bases at V and 5 bases at J, with 13 bases between the two ends. In DNA, the CDR3 is TGTGCCTGTTCTTTTGGGCCGACTGAAGCTTTCTTT. Amino acid sequence: CACSFGPTEAFF.

In this sample, this clone turned up a few times. DNA for the CDR3: TGCGCCAGCCAACCTCTTACAGGGGAAAGTCACTACGAGCAGTACTTC. This encodes CASQPLTGESHYEQYF. The chain recombines TRBV5-1 with TRBJ2-7; TRBD1 agrees at 7 bases. This CDR3 is built from 16 residues. Per the germline V gene, CDR1 is SGHRS and CDR2 is YFSETQ. Germline trimming cut 7 bases from V and 3 bases from J; bases unmatched to any gene: 16. Drawing the rest from reference TRBV5-1 and TRBJ2-7, the complete variable domain is KAGVTQTPRYLIKTRGQQVTLSCSPISGHRSVSWYQQTPGQGLQFLFEYFSETQRNKGNFPGRFSGRQFSNSRSEMNVSTLELGDSALYLCASQPLTGESHYEQYFGPGTRLTVT.

The genes are TRBV28 and TRBJ2-3; the match to TRBD2 covers 9 bases. There are 22 residues in the CDR3. J gave up 4 bases and V 5 bases, and 28 bases lay outside the gene matches. Germline loops: CDR1 MDHEN, CDR2 SYDVKM. CDR3 nucleotide sequence: TGTGCCAGCAGTCACCCACCCGACAGGGCCAGGTTGGCGGGAGGGCCAGCAGATACGCAGTATTTT. This encodes CASSHPPDRARLAGGPADTQYF. Drawing the rest from reference TRBV28 and TRBJ2-3, the complete variable domain is DVKVTQSSRYLVKRTGEKVFLECVQDMDHENMFWYRQDPGLGLRLIYFSYDVKMKEKGDIPEGYSVSREKKERFSLILESASTNQTSMYLCASSHPPDRARLAGGPADTQYFGPGTRLTVL.

This sequence joins TRBV7-6 and TRBJ1-1, with D perhaps matching TRBD1 (5 bases). The CDR3 covers 14 residues. Germline values: CDR1 SGHVS, CDR2 FNYEAQ. V shed 2 bases and J shed 5 bases, with 12 bases lying between them. The CDR3 nucleotides read TGTGCCAGCAGCTTATACGGGAGGGGTACTGAAGCTTTCTTT. Translated: CASSLYGRGTEAFF.

This chain links TRBV4-2 with TRBJ2-7; 7 bases fit TRBD2. The CDR3 totals 15 residues. The J segment lost 2 bases and the V segment lost 1 base, leaving 5 bases of the junction unmatched. CDR1 and CDR2 from the germline V gene are LGHNA and YNFKEQ. The CDR3: CASSQGRDYPYEQYF. As DNA, the CDR3 is TGTGCCAGCAGCCAAGGTAGGGACTATCCCTACGAGCAGTACTTC.

The gene calls are TRBV7-2 and TRBJ2-2; 12 positions agree with TRBD2. Germline V gene data show CDR1 as SGHTA and CDR2 as FQGNSA. Unmatched junction bases numbered 4, after V lost 5 bases and J lost 9 bases. The CDR3 length is 14 residues. CDR3 nucleotide sequence: TGTGCCAGCAGCCAACTAGCGGGAGGAAGGGAGCTGTTTTTT. Protein sequence: CASSQLAGGRELFF. The full variable domain, with the rest looked up from reference TRBV7-2 and TRBJ2-2, is GAGVSQSPSNKVTEKGKDVELRCDPISGHTALYWYRQSLGQGLEFLIYFQGNSAPDKSGLPSDRFSAERTGGSVSTLTIQRTQQEDSAVYLCASSQLAGGRELFFGEGSRLTVL.

The chain carries TRBV5-8 and TRBJ1-5; D unclear. In germline, CDR1 is SGHTS, CDR2 YDEGEE. There are 15 residues in the CDR3. With 6 bases removed from V and 5 bases from J, the gap between germline ends came to 18 bases. The CDR3 region has the DNA TGTGCCAGCACCGGGTGGATAGTGGCCGATCAGCCCCAGCATTTT. Protein sequence: CASTGWIVADQPQHF.

The chain is built from TRBV9 and TRBJ1-1; a possible D gene is TRBD1 (5 bases). Germline V gene sequence: CDR1 SGDLS, CDR2 YYNGEE. The CDR3 spans 14 residues. The V end was cut by 4 bases, the J end by 1 base, with 11 bases between. CDR3 bases: TGTGCCAGCAGCTCCCTGGGGGGGAACACTGAAGCTTTCTTT. This gives the protein CASSSLGGNTEAFF. The full variable domain, its missing parts supplied by reference TRBV9 and TRBJ1-1, is DSGVTQTPKHLITATGQRVTLRCSPRSGDLSVYWYQQSLDQGLQFLIQYYNGEERAKGNILERFSAQQFPDLHSELNLSSLELGDSALYFCASSSLGGNTEAFFGQGTRLTVV.

This clone has just one count. V usage is TRBV4-3 and J usage is TRBJ2-5; 8 bases agree with TRBD1. The tail of the sequence fits TRBJ2-7 better, so the J call may be wrong. The CDR3 has 18 residues. Germline CDR1 is LGHNA and CDR2 is YSLEER. The CDR3 spells CASSQDLISVDRDLEQYF. CDR3 in DNA: TGCGCCAGCAGCCAAGATCTTATTTCGGTGGACAGGGACCTCGAGCAGTACTTC.

This chain links TRBV10-1 with TRBJ1-2; 8 bases are a match to TRBD1. With 1 base clipped from V and 1 base from J, the junction kept 5 bases outside the gene matches. CDR1 WNHNN and CDR2 SYGVQD come from the germline V gene (reference sequence). The CDR3 sequence is 16 residues long. CDR3 residues: CASSECQGADNYGYTF. CDR3 DNA: TGCGCCAGCAGTGAGTGCCAGGGGGCAGATAACTATGGCTACACCTTC.

This clone was found a few times. This chain uses TRBV5-6 with TRBJ1-4; tentative D call: TRBD1 (6 bases). The CDR3 length is 14 residues. V was pared by 4 bases and J by 8 bases, with 15 bases between. CDR1 and CDR2 from the germline V gene are SGHDT and YYEEEE. CDR3 bases: TGTGCCAGCAGCCGAGGGGGGGCTAGGGAAAAACTGTTTTTT. This codes for CASSRGGAREKLFF.

V gene TRBV5-1 combines with J gene TRBJ1-1; D gene ambiguous. The CDR3 sequence is 13 residues long. V lost 4 bases, J lost 1 base, and 8 bases lay in between. Germline loops: CDR1 SGHRS, CDR2 YFSETQ. The CDR3 DNA reads TGCGCCAGCAGCCCTTTAAAGAACACTGAAGCTTTCTTT. The encoded protein is CASSPLKNTEAFF.

The chain recombines TRBV5-1 with TRBJ2-5; the match to TRBD1 covers 7 bases. This CDR3 spans 16 amino acids. Germline CDR1 and CDR2: SGHRS and YFSETQ. The J segment lost 4 bases and the V segment lost 4 bases, leaving 13 bases of the junction unmatched. CDR3 nucleotide sequence: TGCGCCAGCAGCCGACAGACAGGGTACCGGATAGAGACCCAGTACTTC. Protein: CASSRQTGYRIETQYF. The full variable domain, its missing parts supplied by reference TRBV5-1 and TRBJ2-5, is KAGVTQTPRYLIKTRGQQVTLSCSPISGHRSVSWYQQTPGQGLQFLFEYFSETQRNKGNFPGRFSGRQFSNSRSEMNVSTLELGDSALYLCASSRQTGYRIETQYFGPGTRLLVL.

This clone was picked up a small number of times. The rearrangement links TRBV6-6 to TRBJ1-1; 10 bases are shared with TRBD1. CDR1 is MNHNY and CDR2 is SVGAGI in the germline V gene (reference sequence). The V gene end was trimmed by 5 bases and the J gene end by 5 bases; junction bases not matched to a gene: 8. The CDR3 consists of 15 residues. CDR3 sequence reads: CASSDRGQGLTEAFF. The CDR3 nucleotides read TGTGCCAGCAGTGACCGGGGACAGGGGTTGACTGAAGCTTTCTTT.

This clone occurred a few times. The chain recombines TRBV5-6 with TRBJ2-1; the match to TRBD1 covers 12 bases. CDR3 size: 15 residues. The germline CDR1 and CDR2 sequences are SGHDT and YYEEEE. V lost 0 bases to trimming and J lost 8 bases; unmatched junction nucleotides: 3. The CDR3 bases are TGTGCCAGCAGCTTGGGTGGGACAGGGGGCGATGAGCAGTTCTTC. This encodes CASSLGGTGGDEQFF.

The chain has TRBV7-2 and TRBJ1-2, with 9 bases aligning to TRBD1. This CDR3 is 14 amino acids long. Germline assignment: CDR1 SGHTA and CDR2 FQGNSA. V lost 2 bases and J lost 3; bases outside the gene matches: 1. Here the CDR3 reads CASSLRTGDYGYTF. CDR3 nucleotides: TGTGCCAGCAGCTTAAGGACAGGGGACTATGGCTACACCTTC.

The J gene is TRBJ1-5, the V gene TRBV19; TRBD1 aligns across 7 bases. With 8 bases clipped from V and 6 bases from J, the junction kept 16 bases outside the gene matches. The CDR3 runs 16 residues. CDR1 LNHDA and CDR2 SQIVND come from the germline V gene (reference sequence). The CDR3 DNA sequence: TGTGCCAGTCAATCTTTCCGTGCAGGGGGAAGTCAGCCCCAGCATTTT. This gives the protein CASQSFRAGGSQPQHF. The full variable domain, with the rest looked up from reference TRBV19 and TRBJ1-5, is DGGITQSPKYLFRKEGQNVTLSCEQNLNHDAMYWYRQDPGQGLRLIYYSQIVNDFQKGDIAEGYSVSREKKESFPLTVTSAQKNPTAFYLCASQSFRAGGSQPQHFGDGTRLSIL.

In its sample, this clone was seen a few times. The rearrangement uses TRBV5-1 and TRBJ2-5; TRBD1 matches at 8 bases. This CDR3 comprises 17 residues. The germline CDR1 and CDR2 sequences are SGHRS and YFSETQ. Trimming took 2 bases from V and 2 from J; bases not matched to a gene: 11. The CDR3 region has the DNA TGCGCCAGCAGCTTTGGGGCAGGGGGCTCTTTTCAAGAGACCCAGTACTTC. It codes for CASSFGAGGSFQETQYF.

A few counts support this clone. The J gene is TRBJ1-5, the V gene TRBV18; 10 bases are a match to TRBD1. The V and J ends lost 6 bases and 9 bases, in that order; junction bases with no gene match: 14. In germline, CDR1 is KGHSH, CDR2 LQKENI. The CDR3 loop spans 16 amino acids. The CDR3 loop reads CASSLYQTGGAGPQHF. The CDR3 region has the DNA TGTGCCAGCTCGCTATACCAGACAGGGGGCGCAGGGCCCCAGCATTTT.